The 25 T cell receptor beta chains given below trace back to one sample, sequenced in a study of cytomegalovirus exposure and HLA in healthy donors. PCR amplification relied on 60 Vbeta primers (plus 13 Jbeta primers). Repertoires were generated with immunoSEQ multiplex PCR, while TCRdb's copy carries only in-frame clones and drops some. The sample shows 130,000 to 150,000 clones, over 75% of them seen only once. Specimen: PBMCs. The source is a man aged 30-40 years in good health and CMV-seronegative.

The chain links TRBV27 to TRBJ1-1; perhaps TRBD1 as D (5 bases). This CDR3 is 13 amino acids long. The germline V gene has CDR1 MNHEY and CDR2 SMNVEV (reference sequence). V lost 6 bases and J 3 bases, leaving 11 bases between the germline ends. In nucleotides, the CDR3 is TGTGCCAGCAGCCGGAAGGGGTACACTGAAGCTTTCTTT. Amino acids: CASSRKGYTEAFF.

V and J are TRBV6-6 and TRBJ2-5, with a possible D match to TRBD1 (8 bases). Trimming pared 4 bases from V and 4 bases from J, leaving 16 bases between. The CDR3 length is 15 residues. CDR1 and CDR2 from the germline V gene are MNHNY and SVGAGI (reference sequence). DNA for the CDR3: TGTGCCAGCAGTTCACAACAGGGGGGGATAGAGACCCAGTACTTC. This codes for CASSSQQGGIETQYF.

The chain employs TRBV5-6 and TRBJ2-1; 10 bases agree with TRBD1. The V gene's germline CDR1 is SGHDT and CDR2 YYEEEE. V gave up 4 bases and J gave up 8 bases; unmatched junction bases: 12. The CDR3 runs 16 residues. The CDR3 bases are TGTGCCAGCAGCCTTAATGGACAGGGGGTGGAAGATGAGCAGTTCTTC. It codes for CASSLNGQGVEDEQFF.

V and J are TRBV6-5 and TRBJ1-4, with D maybe TRBD1 (6 bases). Germline V gene sequence: CDR1 MNHEY, CDR2 SVGAGI. This CDR3 is built from 14 residues. V was cut by 6 bases and J by 4 bases, with 12 bases left in between. The CDR3 spells CASSPGVGNEKLFF. CDR3 sequence (DNA): TGTGCCAGCAGCCCAGGGGTGGGTAATGAAAAACTGTTTTTT.

The chain uses TRBV28 and TRBJ2-2; D perhaps matches TRBD1 (5 bases). CDR3 length equals 13 residues. Germline V gene lookup returns CDR1 MDHEN and CDR2 SYDVKM. Trimming cost V 6 bases and J 5 bases, with 10 bases left between them. This CDR3 is CASRGRDTGELFF. DNA of the CDR3: TGTGCCAGCAGAGGCAGGGATACCGGGGAGCTGTTTTTT.

The chain recombines TRBV4-1 with TRBJ2-7, with 8 bases that match TRBD2. The CDR3 spans 13 residues. CDR1 MGHRA and CDR2 YSYEKL come from the germline V gene. Trimming took 5 bases from V and 5 from J; bases not matched to a gene: 5. The CDR3 sequence: CASSSRTSHEQYF. The CDR3 nucleotides read TGCGCCAGCAGCTCACGGACTAGCCACGAGCAGTACTTC.

This chain links TRBV18 with TRBJ1-3; 7 nucleotides align to TRBD1. The V segment lost 3 bases and the J segment 0 bases; nucleotides outside the gene matches: 2. The germline V gene encodes CDR1 KGHSH and CDR2 LQKENI. CDR3 length: 15 residues. In DNA, the CDR3 is TGTGCCAGCTCACCTCAGGGGGACTCTGGAAACACCATATATTTT. It is translated as CASSPQGDSGNTIYF.

This chain connects TRBV7-2 to TRBJ2-1, with a weak D call TRBD2 (6 bases). CDR1 and CDR2 from the germline V gene are SGHTA and FQGNSA. Trimming left V 3 bases short and J 4 bases short, with 13 bases between. The CDR3 covers 15 residues. The CDR3 region is CASSFDSGPYNEQFF. The CDR3 DNA sequence: TGTGCCAGCAGCTTCGATAGCGGACCATACAATGAGCAGTTCTTC.

This clone appeared a single time. V usage is TRBV2 and J usage is TRBJ2-7; 9 bases match TRBD2. Per the germline V gene, CDR1 is SNHLY and CDR2 is FYNNEI. V was clipped by 9 bases and J by 6 bases; unmatched bases: 12. This CDR3 is 14 amino acids long. Written as DNA, the CDR3 is TGTGCCAGTGTGGGGCGGGAGGGCCCGGGCGAGCAGTACTTC. Translating gives CASVGREGPGEQYF.

This chain joins TRBV12-5 and TRBJ2-6, with no clear D. Germline V CDR1 and CDR2: LGHNT, FRNRAP. This CDR3 contains 13 residues. V dropped 7 bases and J dropped 1 base, with 5 bases sitting between them. The CDR3 protein is CASAPSGANVLTF. Written as DNA, the CDR3 is TGTGCTAGTGCCCCTTCTGGGGCCAACGTCCTGACTTTC.

The V call is TRBV5-1, the J call TRBJ2-7; 8 bases map to TRBD2. The junction had 3 bases not matched to a gene; V was cut back by 4 bases and J by 3 bases. CDR1 SGHRS and CDR2 YFSETQ come from the germline V gene. The CDR3 spans 13 residues. The CDR3 protein is CASSRGGNYEQYF. Here the CDR3 DNA reads TGCGCCAGCAGCCGGGGGGGGAACTACGAGCAGTACTTC. The full variable domain, its missing parts supplied by reference TRBV5-1 and TRBJ2-7, is KAGVTQTPRYLIKTRGQQVTLSCSPISGHRSVSWYQQTPGQGLQFLFEYFSETQRNKGNFPGRFSGRQFSNSRSEMNVSTLELGDSALYLCASSRGGNYEQYFGPGTRLTVT.

This clone was picked up many times. This chain connects TRBV11-2 to TRBJ1-1; no clear D. This CDR3 has 13 amino acids. Trimming pared 6 bases from V and 1 base from J, leaving 9 bases between. CDR1 is SGHAT and CDR2 is FQNNGV in the germline V gene. The CDR3 region is CASSFTKNTEAFF. The CDR3 bases are TGTGCCAGCAGTTTTACAAAGAACACTGAAGCTTTCTTT. Looking up the rest from reference TRBV11-2 and TRBJ1-1 gives the full variable domain: EAGVAQSPRYKIIEKRQSVAFWCNPISGHATLYWYQQILGQGPKLLIQFQNNGVVDDSQLPKDRFSAERLKGVDSTLKIQPAKLEDSAVYLCASSFTKNTEAFFGQGTRLTVV.

This clone was seen a handful of times. V and J are TRBV18 and TRBJ2-2, with 10 bases identical to TRBD1. J lost 7 bases, V lost 3 bases, and 8 bases had no gene match. Germline CDR1 and CDR2: KGHSH and LQKENI. This CDR3 is 16 amino acids long. The CDR3 DNA reads TGTGCCAGCTCACCTCGGGACAGGGGAACTAACGGGGAGCTGTTTTTT. This codes for CASSPRDRGTNGELFF.

This clone showed up just once. The V and J genes are TRBV5-1 and TRBJ2-5; D may be TRBD1 (6 bases). The CDR3 totals 14 residues. V gave up 4 bases and J gave up 5 bases, with 15 bases separating them. CDR1 SGHRS and CDR2 YFSETQ come from the germline V gene. The CDR3 DNA reads as TGCGCCAGCAGCCCAGGGGATTTGGTGGAGACCCAGTACTTC. This encodes CASSPGDLVETQYF. The full variable domain, with the rest looked up from reference TRBV5-1 and TRBJ2-5, is KAGVTQTPRYLIKTRGQQVTLSCSPISGHRSVSWYQQTPGQGLQFLFEYFSETQRNKGNFPGRFSGRQFSNSRSEMNVSTLELGDSALYLCASSPGDLVETQYFGPGTRLLVL.

This clone was found a few times. The CDR3 region is CASSQGAYASYEQYF. The CDR3 DNA follows: TGCGCCAGCAGCCAAGGGGCCTATGCCTCCTACGAGCAGTACTTC. J is TRBJ2-7 and V is TRBV4-1, with no clear D. This CDR3 has 15 residues. The germline gives CDR1 MGHRA, CDR2 YSYEKL. Trimming cost V 1 base and J 0 bases, with 10 bases left between them.

As DNA, the CDR3 is TGTGCCAGCTCAGCAATGACAGGGGTCTACGAGCAGTACTTC. It specifies CASSAMTGVYEQYF. The rearrangement uses TRBV18 and TRBJ2-7, with 8 bases aligning to TRBD1. The J segment lost 3 bases and the V segment lost 5 bases, leaving 6 bases of the junction unmatched. Germline CDR1 KGHSH, CDR2 LQKENI. The CDR3 is 14 residues long.

This clone has a handful of counts. The chain carries TRBV6-5 and TRBJ1-2; D is undetermined. In germline, CDR1 is MNHEY, CDR2 SVGAGI. CDR3 size: 11 residues. Trimming removed 4 bases from V and 7 bases from J, with 7 bases in between. CDR3 sequence (DNA): TGTGCCAGCAGTTCGGGATTTGGCTACACCTTC. Translating it yields CASSSGFGYTF.

V usage is TRBV7-8 and J usage is TRBJ1-4, with TRBD1 identical over 8 bases. The trim removed 4 bases at V and 10 bases at J, leaving 8 bases unmatched. In germline, CDR1 is SGHVS, CDR2 FQNEAQ. This CDR3 has 14 residues. CDR3 in DNA: TGTGCCAGCAGCTCAAGACAGGGGACCGTAAAACTGTTTTTT. Translating it yields CASSSRQGTVKLFF.

The chain joins TRBV19 to TRBJ2-7, with a tentative D call TRBD1 (6 bases). Germline assignment: CDR1 LNHDA and CDR2 SQIVND (reference sequence). CDR3 length: 14 residues. With 3 bases removed from V and 3 bases from J, the gap between germline ends came to 12 bases. The CDR3 reads CASSMRQANYEQYF. The DNA of the CDR3 is TGTGCCAGTAGTATGAGACAGGCTAACTACGAGCAGTACTTC.

The chain employs TRBV5-5 and TRBJ2-5; D remains unclear. Germline V lookup: CDR1 SGHKS, CDR2 YYEKEE (reference sequence). V lost 4 bases to trimming and J lost 5 bases, with 18 bases between them. The CDR3 covers 15 residues. The DNA for the CDR3 is TGTGCCAGCAGCGGGCAAGAATTCGGAAGGGAGACCCAGTACTTC. It yields the protein CASSGQEFGRETQYF.

The V and J genes are TRBV7-9 and TRBJ1-2, with D perhaps TRBD1 (5 bases). CDR1 and CDR2 from the germline V gene are SEHNR and FQNEAQ (reference sequence). V was cut by 2 bases and J by 8 bases, with 12 bases left in between. The CDR3 runs to 13 residues. The CDR3 sequence: CASSLQGSEGYTF. CDR3 sequence (DNA): TGTGCCAGCAGCTTACAGGGATCGGAGGGCTACACCTTC.

V and J are TRBV7-3 and TRBJ1-1; D call uncertain. The germline V and J ends were trimmed by 0 bases and 3 bases, with 5 bases remaining between them. The CDR3 sequence is 13 residues long. Germline loops: CDR1 SGHTA, CDR2 FQGTGA. Here the CDR3 reads CASSLTADTEAFF. Here the CDR3 DNA reads TGTGCCAGCAGCTTAACGGCGGACACTGAAGCTTTCTTT.

V gene TRBV9 combines with J gene TRBJ1-2; D perhaps matches TRBD1 (5 bases). Germline lookup yields CDR1 SGDLS and CDR2 YYNGEE. The CDR3 consists of 14 residues. Trimming stripped 0 bases from V and 6 bases from J, with 12 bases between. The CDR3 DNA reads as TGTGCCAGCAGCGTAGAAGCCAGGGTGAATGGCTACACCTTC. Protein product: CASSVEARVNGYTF.

The chain recombines TRBV29-1 with TRBJ1-2; no firm D call. The CDR3 extends over 8 amino acids. Per the germline V gene, CDR1 is SQVTM and CDR2 is ANQGSEA. V lost 4 bases, J lost 8 bases, and 2 bases lay in between. The CDR3 spells CSVAGYTF. CDR3 DNA sequence: TGCAGCGTTGCAGGCTACACCTTC.

The rearrangement uses TRBV12-5 and TRBJ1-5, with TRBD1 identical over 7 bases. This CDR3 is built from 13 residues. J was trimmed by 5 bases and V by 4 bases; bases with no gene match: 2. Germline-derived CDR1 and CDR2 are LGHNT and FRNRAP. CDR3 protein: CASGSRGDQPQHF. The CDR3 coding sequence is TGTGCTAGTGGTTCCAGGGGGGATCAGCCCCAGCATTTT.